A single T cell receptor beta chain is shown here with its context. Its specificity is unknown. Genomic DNA per cell subset filled all wells of several immunoSEQ plates. Measured with immunoSEQ multiplex PCR; TCRdb has only the in-frame clones, and not every one. Among around 180,000 clones listed, 80% to 95% were seen once. The sample comes from a study of shared clonotypes between healthy human individuals. The study, taken as a whole, reports: Clonotype sharing among donors was thought likely to change with sequencing depth.

Sequenced sample: naive CD4+ T cells sorted from blood. The subset: CD45RA+ positively selected. This clonotype originated in a woman aged 25-40 years in good health.

The CDR3 nucleotides are TGTGCCACCAGCCGGTCTACGGATGAAGCTTTCTTT. This gives the protein CATSRSTDEAFF. The chain joins TRBV15 to TRBJ1-1; D remains unclear. Germline V CDR1 and CDR2: LNHNV, YYDKDF (reference sequence). V was trimmed by 5 bases and J by 7 bases, leaving 11 bases between them. The CDR3 is made up of 12 amino acids.